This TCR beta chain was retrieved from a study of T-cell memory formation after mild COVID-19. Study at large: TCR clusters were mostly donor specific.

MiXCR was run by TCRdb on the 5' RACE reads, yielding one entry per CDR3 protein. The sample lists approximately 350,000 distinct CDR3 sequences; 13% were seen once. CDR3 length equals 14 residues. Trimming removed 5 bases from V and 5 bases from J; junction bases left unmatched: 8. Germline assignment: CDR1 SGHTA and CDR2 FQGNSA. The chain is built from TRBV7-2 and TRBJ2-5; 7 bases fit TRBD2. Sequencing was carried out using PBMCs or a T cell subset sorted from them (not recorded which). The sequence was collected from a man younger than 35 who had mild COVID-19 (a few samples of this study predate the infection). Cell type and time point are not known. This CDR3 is CASSLLAMDETQYF. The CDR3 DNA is TGTGCCAGCAGCCTACTAGCGATGGATGAGACCCAGTACTTC.